These 3 T cell receptor beta chains came from one sample sequenced in a study of long-term antiretroviral therapy in people with HIV. At survey level, the immunoSEQ assay was run in its v3.0 version. The table came from immunoSEQ multiplex PCR; TCRdb's copy has only in-frame clones and leaves some out. The sample contains about 12,000 clones, over 70% of which appear only once. The sample in question was unsorted PBMCs, obtained 0.8 years before starting antiretroviral therapy. The receptor source for this set is a woman aged 40 to 49 with HIV.

This clone was picked up one time. The genes are TRBV7-3 and TRBJ2-3, with 15 bases that match TRBD2. Germline V gene data show CDR1 as SGHTA and CDR2 as FQGTGA. This CDR3 comprises 21 residues. Unmatched junction bases numbered 15, after V lost 2 bases and J lost 3 bases. This CDR3 is CASSLDPGTSGRPRFTDTQYF. The CDR3 DNA is TGTGCCAGCAGCTTAGACCCAGGGACTAGCGGGAGGCCCCGGTTTACAGATACGCAGTATTTT.

The chain employs TRBV4-3 and TRBJ2-7, with TRBD1 identical over 11 bases. Unmatched junction bases numbered 4, after V lost 4 bases and J lost 2 bases. Per germline, CDR1 LGHNA and CDR2 YSLEER. The CDR3 spans 15 residues. CDR3 residues: CASSLPGQGAYEQYF. CDR3 coding DNA: TGCGCCAGCAGCCTTCCGGGACAGGGGGCCTACGAGCAGTACTTC.

The chain recombines TRBV4-1 with TRBJ2-1; 8 bases are shared with TRBD2. Germline trimming cut 0 bases from V and 4 bases from J; bases unmatched to any gene: 5. The V gene's germline CDR1 is MGHRA and CDR2 YSYEKL. The CDR3 covers 16 residues. DNA of the CDR3: TGCGCCAGCAGCCAAGATTCTAGCGGGTCTTACAATGAGCAGTTCTTC. It codes for CASSQDSSGSYNEQFF.